The sequence of this TCR beta chain was determined in a study of T-cell reconstitution after alpha-beta-depleted transplantation in children. The library targeted TCRbeta and was prepared with unique molecular identifiers. One entry per CDR3 protein results from TCRdb running MiXCR on the PCR reads. The sample records hundreds of thousands of distinct CDR3 sequences, 10% to 15% being singletons. This clonotype was observed at least ten times. Its matching antigen is unknown. Germline V gene lookup returns CDR1 DFQATT and CDR2 SNEGSKA (reference sequence). This CDR3 is built from 13 residues. The trim removed 0 bases at V and 4 bases at J, leaving 1 base unmatched. Whole-study findings and limits: About two months after transplant, alpha-beta T cells reportedly came from several hundred expanded graft clones. Some patients owed their high day-60 TCRbeta diversity to surviving recipient T cells and thymic progenitors. Once a year had passed after transplant, T-cell counts and diversity came mostly from newly produced T cells.

The TCR originated in a male patient younger than 18 who had a stem cell transplant for acute myeloid leukemia, so the T cells may come from the graft donor. The source was PBMCs, mostly from graft donor cells, collected 360 days after TCRalphabeta/CD19-depleted stem cell transplant. The chain carries TRBV20-1 and TRBJ1-2, with 8 bases aligning to TRBD1. The chain's CDR3 is CSAREDRVYGYTF. CDR3 DNA sequence: TGCAGTGCTAGAGAGGACAGGGTCTATGGCTACACCTTC.